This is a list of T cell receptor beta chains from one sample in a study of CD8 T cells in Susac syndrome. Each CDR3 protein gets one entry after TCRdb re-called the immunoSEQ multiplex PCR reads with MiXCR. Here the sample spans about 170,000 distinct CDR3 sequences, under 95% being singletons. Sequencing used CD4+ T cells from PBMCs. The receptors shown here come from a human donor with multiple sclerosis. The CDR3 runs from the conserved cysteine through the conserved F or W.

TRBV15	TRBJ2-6	CATSRRGTGANVLTF
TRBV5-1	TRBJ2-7	CASSLAGSPYYEQYF
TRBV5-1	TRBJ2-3	CASSLVSLEGTDTQYF
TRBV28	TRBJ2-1	CASNRQGYNEQFF
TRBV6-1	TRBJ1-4	CASGPVRNEKLFF
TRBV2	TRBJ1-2	CASSVAREVYGYTF
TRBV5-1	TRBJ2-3	CASSAEGWFTDTQYF
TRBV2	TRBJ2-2	CASSKGNTGELFF
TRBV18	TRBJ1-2	CASSPDRVHGYTF
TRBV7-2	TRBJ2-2	CASSPRGSTGELFF
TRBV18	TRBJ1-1	CASSPRVENTEAFF
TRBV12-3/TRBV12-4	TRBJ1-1	CASSPGQGNTEAFF
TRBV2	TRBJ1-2	CASTMGTRNYGYTF
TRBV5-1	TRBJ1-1	CASSLVGGLNTEAFF
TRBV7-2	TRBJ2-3	CASSTLGGPSDTQYF
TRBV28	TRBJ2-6	CASSNPPGQPLSGANVLTF
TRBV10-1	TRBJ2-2	CASSKQGANTGELFF
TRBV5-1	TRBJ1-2	CASSGQGGNYGYTF
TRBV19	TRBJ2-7	CASESRNYEQYF
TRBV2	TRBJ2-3	CASTWTSDTQYF
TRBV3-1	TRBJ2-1	CASSQGQGLVNEQFF
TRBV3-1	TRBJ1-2	CASSLGRRDFGYTF
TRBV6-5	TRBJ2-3	CASRPTREDTQYF
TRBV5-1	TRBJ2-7	CASSADVYEQYF
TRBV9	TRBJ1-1	CASSRTGLNTEAFF
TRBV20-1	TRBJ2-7	CSASFSGSPYEQYF
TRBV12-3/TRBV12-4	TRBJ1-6	CASNGNRGSPLHF